The entry below describes one TCR beta chain. Its antigen is not known. The data are from a study of shared clonotypes between healthy human individuals. Points from the study as a whole: Read depth was anticipated to influence clonotype sharing among donors.

Germline-derived CDR1 and CDR2 are SGHRS and YFSETQ. V was pared by 4 bases and J by 1 base, with 23 bases of the junction left unmatched. This CDR3 is 21 amino acids long. Method: immunoSEQ multiplex PCR; TCRdb's copy keeps in-frame clones and lacks some. Found here are 2.3 million or so clones, just over 90% of them singletons; the top ten hold approximately 0.4%. The receptor comes from a young man in good health. Some clones in this sample may be carry-over from other donors' samples. Sequences were obtained from naive CD4+ T cells from PBMCs. Regarding subset: CD45RA+ positively selected. This chain links TRBV5-1 with TRBJ2-1; 7 nucleotides agree with TRBD2. The chain's CDR3 is CASSTPARGEGSGVSYNEQFF. In nucleotides, the CDR3 is TGCGCCAGCAGCACACCTGCACGCGGGGAGGGCTCTGGTGTGTCCTACAATGAGCAGTTCTTC.